Below, 19 T cell receptor beta chains from the same sample are listed, as sequenced in a study of T cell responses to AZD1222 COVID-19 vaccine. Clones were read by immunoSEQ multiplex PCR, and TCRdb kept only the in-frame ones, dropping some. Of about 150,000 clones in the sample, just over 90% were seen once. Sequencing used peripheral blood, obtained on day 0 of AZD1222 vaccination. The receptors shown here come from an adult in good health.

The chain links TRBV7-9 to TRBJ2-1; D perhaps matches TRBD1 (5 bases). V was cut by 4 bases and J by 4 bases, with 5 bases left in between. CDR3 length equals 12 residues. Germline CDR1 and CDR2: SEHNR and FQNEAQ (reference sequence). CDR3 protein: CASSSGYNEQFF. In nucleotides, the CDR3 is TGTGCCAGCAGCTCAGGGTACAATGAGCAGTTCTTC.

This clone was picked up one time. Germline is not matched at one junction end, which may reflect a read error. The chain joins TRBV11-2 to TRBJ1-2; 7 positions match TRBD1. Germline lookup yields CDR1 SGHAT and CDR2 FQNNGV. The CDR3 is 11 amino acids. This CDR3 is CASSFQGVSRF. The CDR3 DNA follows: TGTGCCAGCAGCTTCCAGGGGGTCTCACGCTTC.

In this sample, this clone turned up once. The gene calls are TRBV20-1 and TRBJ1-1; D remains ambiguous. Trimming removed 6 bases from V and 0 bases from J, with 11 bases in between. The CDR3 has 13 amino acids. Germline-derived CDR1 and CDR2 are DFQATT and SNEGSKA (reference sequence). CDR3 in DNA: TGCAGTGCCAGTCAAATAGTGAACACTGAAGCTTTCTTT. Protein sequence: CSASQIVNTEAFF.

The rearrangement links TRBV25-1 to TRBJ1-1, with D uncertain. V was shortened by 3 bases and J by 1 base, with 9 bases between the two germline ends. Germline V gene sequence: CDR1 MGHDK, CDR2 SYGVNS. This CDR3 is 14 amino acids long. In DNA form, the CDR3 reads TGTGCCAGCAGTGACCAGACTCCGAACACTGAAGCTTTCTTT. Amino acid sequence: CASSDQTPNTEAFF.

The rearrangement links TRBV7-2 to TRBJ1-1; no firm D call. The germline V and J ends were trimmed by 0 bases and 4 bases, with 9 bases remaining between them. Looked up from germline, CDR1 is SGHTA and CDR2 is FQGNSA. The CDR3 has 14 amino acids. The CDR3 DNA follows: TGTGCCAGCAGCTTAGCGGGATTTGGCACTGAAGCTTTCTTT. It is translated as CASSLAGFGTEAFF.

The chain links TRBV7-2 to TRBJ2-7, with 8 bases identical to TRBD2. CDR3 length: 15 amino acids. Germline-derived CDR1 and CDR2 are SGHTA and FQGNSA. The V gene end was trimmed by 1 base and the J gene end by 7 bases; junction bases not matched to a gene: 9. In DNA, the CDR3 is TGTGCCAGCAGCTTAGGCCATAGCGGGGTGGGGGAGCAGTACTTC. This codes for CASSLGHSGVGEQYF.

This rearrangement joins TRBV19 to TRBJ1-5, with TRBD1 as a possible D gene (6 bases). The CDR3 has 14 amino acids. Trimming cost V 1 base and J 2 bases, with 6 bases left between them. CDR1 is LNHDA, CDR2 SQIVND, per germline (reference sequence). The CDR3 is CASSIGTGNQPQHF. CDR3 nucleotides: TGTGCCAGTAGTATAGGGACAGGCAATCAGCCCCAGCATTTT.

This chain joins TRBV10-3 and TRBJ1-5; D remains unclear. CDR1 is ENHRY, CDR2 SYGVKD, per germline. The CDR3 totals 13 residues. V was cut by 3 bases and J by 8 bases, with 11 bases left in between. The CDR3 sequence: CAISDETDEPQHF. In DNA form, the CDR3 reads TGTGCCATCAGTGATGAGACGGATGAGCCCCAGCATTTT.

The gene calls are TRBV7-2 and TRBJ2-1; D remains unclear. V lost 5 bases and J 6 bases, leaving 5 bases between the germline ends. This CDR3 has 11 amino acids. From germline, CDR1 is SGHTA and CDR2 FQGNSA. CDR3 sequence (DNA): TGTGCCAGCAGCCTGATCAATGAGCAGTTCTTC. Translated, it gives CASSLINEQFF. The whole variable domain, remainder taken from reference TRBV7-2 and TRBJ2-1, is GAGVSQSPSNKVTEKGKDVELRCDPISGHTALYWYRQSLGQGLEFLIYFQGNSAPDKSGLPSDRFSAERTGGSVSTLTIQRTQQEDSAVYLCASSLINEQFFGPGTRLTVL.

The gene calls are TRBV2 and TRBJ1-2; D is perhaps TRBD1 (5 bases). V was cut by 2 bases and J by 3 bases, with 13 bases left in between. Germline CDR1 SNHLY, CDR2 FYNNEI. This CDR3 spans 15 amino acids. The CDR3 DNA follows: TGTGCCAGCAGTGAAAACCCAGGGAGAGACTATGGCTACACCTTC. Its protein product is CASSENPGRDYGYTF.

This CDR3 reads CASSISGGPVGADTQYF. The CDR3 region has the DNA TGTGCCAGTAGTATAAGCGGGGGGCCGGTCGGGGCAGATACGCAGTATTTT. The rearrangement joins TRBV19 to TRBJ2-3; 9 bases align to TRBD2. With V trimmed by 2 bases and J by 4 bases, 10 bases remained unmatched. The CDR3 has 17 residues. Germline V CDR1 and CDR2: LNHDA, SQIVND (reference sequence).

The chain employs TRBV4-2 and TRBJ1-2; 10 bases are a match to TRBD1. With V trimmed by 4 bases and J by 3 bases, 11 bases remained unmatched. The CDR3 length is 17 residues. CDR1 is LGHNA, CDR2 YNFKEQ, per germline. The CDR3 DNA reads TGTGCCAGCAGCCTGCCGGATCCGGGACAGGGGCACTATGGCTACACCTTC. The encoded protein is CASSLPDPGQGHYGYTF.

V gene TRBV7-2 combines with J gene TRBJ1-4; D might be TRBD1 (5 bases). The CDR3 contains 19 residues. V was pared by 4 bases and J by 8 bases, with 29 bases between. CDR1 is SGHTA, CDR2 FQGNSA, per germline. DNA for the CDR3: TGTGCCAGCAGCTCCCGGCGAACCCAAAGTGAGCAGGGAAGAGAAAAACTGTTTTTT. This gives the protein CASSSRRTQSEQGREKLFF.

For the CDR3, the DNA is TGTGCCAGCAGCTTTAACGAGGGGGCTTACGTTGAAGCTTTCTTT. Encoded protein: CASSFNEGAYVEAFF. The chain links TRBV7-8 to TRBJ1-1, with 7 nucleotides matching TRBD1. In germline, CDR1 is SGHVS, CDR2 FQNEAQ. This CDR3 is 15 amino acids long. Germline trimming cut 3 bases from V and 7 bases from J; bases unmatched to any gene: 11.

This sequence joins TRBV3-1 (or the pseudogene TRBV3-2) and TRBJ2-2, with D possibly being TRBD1 (6 bases). The V end lost 2 bases, the J end lost 7 bases, and 14 bases lay between the germline ends. CDR1 and CDR2 (germline): LGHDT, YNNKEL (reference sequence). This CDR3 has 15 residues. CDR3 region: CASSQWDTGGGELFF. Here the CDR3 DNA reads TGTGCCAGCAGCCAATGGGACACCGGCGGCGGGGAGCTGTTTTTT.

On this clone: The sample has other DNA sequences that encode this CDR3 too. The genes are TRBV9 and TRBJ2-7, with TRBD2 matching 9 bases. The CDR3 contains 15 residues. The ends lost 0 bases at V and 2 bases at J; junction bases unmatched: 3. Germline CDR1 SGDLS, CDR2 YYNGEE. The CDR3 region has the DNA TGTGCCAGCAGCGTAGGACTAGCGGAAACCTACGAGCAGTACTTC. This translates into CASSVGLAETYEQYF. The full variable domain, with the rest looked up from reference TRBV9 and TRBJ2-7, is DSGVTQTPKHLITATGQRVTLRCSPRSGDLSVYWYQQSLDQGLQFLIQYYNGEERAKGNILERFSAQQFPDLHSELNLSSLELGDSALYFCASSVGLAETYEQYFGPGTRLTVT.

This clone appeared once. J is TRBJ1-1 and V is TRBV7-9; 8 positions agree with TRBD1. The V gene end was trimmed by 3 bases and the J gene end by 3 bases; junction bases not matched to a gene: 6. This CDR3 has 15 amino acids. Per germline, CDR1 SEHNR and CDR2 FQNEAQ (reference sequence). CDR3 amino acids: CASSFGDRRDTEAFF. In nucleotides, the CDR3 is TGTGCCAGCAGCTTCGGGGACAGGAGGGACACTGAAGCTTTCTTT.

This clone was detected only once. CDR3 loop: CASSLAQASYEQYF. DNA for the CDR3: TGCGCCAGCAGCTTGGCACAGGCGAGCTACGAGCAGTACTTC. The V gene is TRBV5-1, the J gene TRBJ2-7; a weak D match, TRBD1 (5 bases). Germline-derived CDR1 and CDR2 are SGHRS and YFSETQ. V was clipped by 0 bases and J by 3 bases, with 10 bases between them. The CDR3 runs to 14 residues.

V gene TRBV30 combines with J gene TRBJ1-5, with D possibly TRBD1 on 5 matching bases. Germline-derived CDR1 and CDR2 are GTSNPN and SVGIG (reference sequence). Trimming left V 2 bases short and J 5 bases short, with 10 bases between. The CDR3 has 13 amino acids. The CDR3 here is CAWSQQGYQPQHF. CDR3 DNA sequence: TGTGCCTGGAGTCAGCAGGGATATCAGCCCCAGCATTTT. Supplemented by reference TRBV30 and TRBJ1-5, the full variable domain reads SQTIHQWPATLVQPVGSPLSLECTVEGTSNPNLYWYRQAAGRGLQLLFYSVGIGQISSEVPQNLSASRPQDRQFILSSKKLLLSDSGFYLCAWSQQGYQPQHFGDGTRLSIL.